These 5 T cell receptor beta chains originate from one sample sequenced in a study of T cells in Graves' hyperthyroidism and ophthalmopathy (dated by TCRdb to between 2019 and 2020). Libraries were built with multiplex PCR. The sequencer listed for this sample is Illumina HiSeq 2000. The TCR beta CDR3 regions were amplified from the RNA transcripts. For the first round of RT-PCR on the TCR CDR3, the HTBI primer set was used together with the Qiagen OneStep RT-PCR kit. TCRdb took the public reads, trimmed them with fastp at Q25, ran MiXCR for clone calling and kept in-frame beta chains. Each record represents a unique CDR3 protein, reported with the most common genes and DNA among its rows. In this sample the table shows more than 350,000 distinct CDR3 sequences, nearly 15% of which occur a single time. The ten largest account for under 25% of the sample. Sequencing used blood. These receptors were obtained from an older woman with Graves' ophthalmopathy.

This clonotype occurred many times. This chain connects TRBV27 to TRBJ2-2; the D gene is possibly TRBD2 (6 bases). V shed 5 bases and J shed 5 bases, with 15 bases lying between them. The CDR3 has 15 residues. The germline V gene has CDR1 MNHEY and CDR2 SMNVEV (reference sequence). Here the CDR3 DNA reads TGTGCCAGCAGTCGAACTCTGGGGGGTACCGGGGAGCTGTTTTTT. This sequence encodes CASSRTLGGTGELFF.

This chain uses TRBV7-2 with TRBJ1-2; D unclear. The V end lost 5 bases, the J end lost 1 base, and 14 bases lay between the germline ends. Looked up from germline, CDR1 is SGHTA and CDR2 is FQGNSA. The CDR3 length is 15 residues. CDR3 in amino acids: CASSHPGADNYGYTF. The CDR3 DNA sequence: TGTGCCAGCAGCCATCCGGGTGCGGATAACTATGGCTACACCTTC.

This clonotype has a count of ten or more. The chain recombines TRBV3-1 with TRBJ1-1; D unresolved. This CDR3 region has 15 residues. Trimming shortened V by 0 bases and J by 6 bases, and 14 bases separated the two germline ends. The germline V gene has CDR1 LGHDT and CDR2 YNNKEL (reference sequence). CDR3 coding DNA: TGTGCCAGCAGCCAAGAATCAAGCGGGTACTCTGAAGCTTTCTTT. It is translated as CASSQESSGYSEAFF.

This clonotype was detected only a few times. V and J are TRBV6-2 or TRBV6-3 and TRBJ1-4; TRBD1 is a possible D gene (5 bases). CDR1 MNHEY and CDR2 SVGEGT come from the germline V gene. V was shortened by 6 bases and J by 3 bases, with 11 bases between the two germline ends. The CDR3 loop spans 14 amino acids. The CDR3 spells CASRPQGPNEKLFF. In DNA, the CDR3 is TGTGCCAGCAGGCCCCAGGGTCCTAATGAAAAACTGTTTTTT.

This clonotype was seen repeatedly, ten times or more. V and J are TRBV9 and TRBJ2-7, with 7 bases matching TRBD2. Germline trimming cut 3 bases from V and 5 bases from J; bases unmatched to any gene: 11. CDR3 size: 15 residues. Germline CDR1 is SGDLS and CDR2 is YYNGEE. CDR3 in DNA: TGTGCCAGCAGCGCCGGGGGGATGGCCCAGGACGAGCAGTACTTC. This codes for CASSAGGMAQDEQYF. The full variable domain, in which reference TRBV9 and TRBJ2-7 provide the parts outside the CDR3, is DSGVTQTPKHLITATGQRVTLRCSPRSGDLSVYWYQQSLDQGLQFLIQYYNGEERAKGNILERFSAQQFPDLHSELNLSSLELGDSALYFCASSAGGMAQDEQYFGPGTRLTVT.